The entry below gives a single TCR beta chain sequence along with its context. The specificity of this receptor is unknown. Per-nucleotide qualities are absent, and no much larger clonotype sits a single base away. TCRbeta CDR3 regions were immunosequenced from genomic DNA with the immunoSEQ Assay. Prior to high-throughput sequencing, genomic DNA was amplified by bias-controlled multiplex PCR. Per the original workflow: To quantify the absolute abundance of each unique TCRbeta CDR3 region, the sequences were collapsed and filtered. Clonality, defined as 1 minus Pielou's evenness, was calculated using only productive rearrangements. Clones with significantly greater frequencies in on-treatment versus baseline samples were identified using a previously published method. The table was pulled from immuneACCESS by TCRdb, which kept in-frame rearrangements only. Such tables lose some clones; where checked, under half of the loss comes from unresolved V genes, and the rest has no known cause. From that table come the V and J calls and clone size; the DNA was used to work out D and trimming. Present in this sample are tens of thousands of clones, 70% to 90% of which were seen just once. In total, the top ten clones hold 9.5% to 15% of the sample.

The meaning of the sample's treatment or condition label: randomized to nivolumab then ipilimumab (arm A) or the reverse (arm B). No trial patient had received prior DNA-damaging chemotherapy. Live CD3+CD8+ cells negative for CD19 and CD56 were sorted from thawed PBMCs on a FACS Aria II flow cytometer. CheckMate 064, a randomized, open-label phase II trial of sequential checkpoint blockade, was the source of the samples, all of which came from patients with melanoma. Leukapheresis was used to collect peripheral blood mononuclear cells, which were then purified with Ficoll-Paque and frozen in human serum with about 9.5% DMSO. Immediately after sorting, the purity of the sorted blood CD3+CD8+ cells was confirmed to be >98%, and DNA was then extracted. CDR3 length: 15 amino acids, cysteine to phenylalanine. Only the CDR3 DNA stays, 45 bases, in frame from base 1. As encoded in the germline V gene (reference sequence), CDR1 is SGHNT while CDR2 is YYREEE. Germline trimming: 4 bases from V, 4 bases from J; junction bases outside gene matches: 4.

This sample was included in a study of sequential checkpoint blockade in melanoma (dated by TCRdb to between 2017 and 2020). With regard to the full study: In a 1:1 randomization, patients received either first-line nivolumab then ipilimumab (arm A) or ipilimumab then nivolumab (arm B). Maintenance nivolumab was given following each of the two trial sequences.

The research as a whole found: Larger, independent patient cohorts are needed to validate the response-prediction model that combines TCR metrics and mutation burden.

This receptor chain uses TRBV5-4 and TRBJ2-1, and 11 bases in between align with TRBD2. This TCR was recovered from a human donor with melanoma. The source material was CD8+ T cells sorted from blood (inferred from file names), sampled from a patient given nivolumab and ipilimumab in sequence. This receptor carries the CDR3 CASSTTSGSYNEQFF. The DNA is as follows: TGTGCCAGCAGCACTACTAGCGGGAGTTACAATGAGCAGTTCTTC.